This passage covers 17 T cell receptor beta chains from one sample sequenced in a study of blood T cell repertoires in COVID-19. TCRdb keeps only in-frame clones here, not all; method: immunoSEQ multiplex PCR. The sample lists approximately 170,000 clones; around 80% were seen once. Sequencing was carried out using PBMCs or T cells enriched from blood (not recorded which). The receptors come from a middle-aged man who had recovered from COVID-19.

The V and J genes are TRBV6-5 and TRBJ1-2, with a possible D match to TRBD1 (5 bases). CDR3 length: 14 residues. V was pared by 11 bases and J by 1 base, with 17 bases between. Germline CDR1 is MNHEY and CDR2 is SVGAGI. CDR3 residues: CASDQGFGNYGYTF. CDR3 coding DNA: TGTGCCTCCGACCAGGGTTTTGGTAACTATGGCTACACCTTC.

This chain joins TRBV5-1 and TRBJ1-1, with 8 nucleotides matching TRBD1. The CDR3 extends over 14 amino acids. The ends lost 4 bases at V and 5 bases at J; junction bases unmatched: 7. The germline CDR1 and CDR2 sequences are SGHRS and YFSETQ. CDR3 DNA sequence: TGCGCCAGCAGCGCCGGACAGGGAGAGACTGAAGCTTTCTTT. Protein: CASSAGQGETEAFF.

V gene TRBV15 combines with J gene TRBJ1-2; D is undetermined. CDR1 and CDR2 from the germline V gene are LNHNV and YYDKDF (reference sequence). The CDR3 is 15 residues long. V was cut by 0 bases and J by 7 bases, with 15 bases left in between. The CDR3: CATSRDGQSYGGYTF. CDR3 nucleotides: TGTGCCACCAGCAGAGATGGGCAGAGCTATGGTGGCTACACCTTC. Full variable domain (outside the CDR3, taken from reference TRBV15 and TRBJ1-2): DAMVIQNPRYQVTQFGKPVTLSCSQTLNHNVMYWYQQKSSQAPKLLFHYYDKDFNNEADTPDNFQSRRPNTSFCFLDIRSPGLGDTAMYLCATSRDGQSYGGYTFGSGTRLTVV.

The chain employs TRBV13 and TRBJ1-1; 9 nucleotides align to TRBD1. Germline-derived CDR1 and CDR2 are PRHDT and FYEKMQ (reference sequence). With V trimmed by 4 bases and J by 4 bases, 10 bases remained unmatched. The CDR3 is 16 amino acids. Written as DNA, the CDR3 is TGTGCCAGCAGCTCCTCACAGGGGGCAAGGGGCACTGAAGCTTTCTTT. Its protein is CASSSSQGARGTEAFF.

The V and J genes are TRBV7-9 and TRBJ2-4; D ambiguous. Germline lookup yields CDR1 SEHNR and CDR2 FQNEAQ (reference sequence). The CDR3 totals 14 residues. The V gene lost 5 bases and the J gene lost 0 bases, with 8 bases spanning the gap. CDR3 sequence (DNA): TGTGCCAGCAGCGCGATGGTAGCCAAAAACATTCAGTACTTC. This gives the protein CASSAMVAKNIQYF.

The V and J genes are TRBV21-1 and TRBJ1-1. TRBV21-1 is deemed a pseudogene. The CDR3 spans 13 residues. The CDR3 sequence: CASSLLMNTEAFF. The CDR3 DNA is TGTGCCAGCAGTCTCTTAATGAACACTGAAGCTTTCTTT.

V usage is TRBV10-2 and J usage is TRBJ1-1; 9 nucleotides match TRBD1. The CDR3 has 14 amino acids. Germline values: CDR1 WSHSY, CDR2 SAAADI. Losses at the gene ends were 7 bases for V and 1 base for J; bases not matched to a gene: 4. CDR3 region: CASMGQGWNTEAFF. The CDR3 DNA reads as TGCGCCAGCATGGGACAGGGTTGGAACACTGAAGCTTTCTTT.

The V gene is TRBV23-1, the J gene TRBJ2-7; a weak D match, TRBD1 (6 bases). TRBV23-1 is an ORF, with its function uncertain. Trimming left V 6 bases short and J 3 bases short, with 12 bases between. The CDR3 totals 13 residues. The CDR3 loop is CASSWDTFYEQYV. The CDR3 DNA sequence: TGCGCCAGCAGCTGGGACACTTTCTACGAGCAGTACGTC.

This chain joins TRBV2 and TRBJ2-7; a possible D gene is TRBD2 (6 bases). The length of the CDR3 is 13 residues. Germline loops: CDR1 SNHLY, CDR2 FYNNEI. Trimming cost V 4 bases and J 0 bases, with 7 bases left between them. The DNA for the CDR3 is TGTGCCAGCAGTGGCGGGATCTCCTACGAGCAGTACTTC. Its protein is CASSGGISYEQYF.

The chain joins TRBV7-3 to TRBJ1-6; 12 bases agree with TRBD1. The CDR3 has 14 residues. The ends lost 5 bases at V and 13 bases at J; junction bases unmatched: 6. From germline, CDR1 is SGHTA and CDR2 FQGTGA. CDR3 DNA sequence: TGTGCCAGCAGCCTAGGGACAGGGGGCACTCCCCTCCACTTT. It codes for CASSLGTGGTPLHF. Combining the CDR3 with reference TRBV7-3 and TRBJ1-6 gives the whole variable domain GAGVSQTPSNKVTEKGKYVELRCDPISGHTALYWYRQSLGQGPEFLIYFQGTGAADDSGLPNDRFFAVRPEGSVSTLKIQRTERGDSAVYLCASSLGTGGTPLHFGNGTRLTVT.

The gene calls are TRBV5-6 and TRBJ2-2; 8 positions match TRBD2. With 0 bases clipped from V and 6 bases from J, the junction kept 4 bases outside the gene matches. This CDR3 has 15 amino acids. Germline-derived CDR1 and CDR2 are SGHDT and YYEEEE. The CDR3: CASSLAGRVAGELFF. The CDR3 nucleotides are TGTGCCAGCAGCTTGGCCGGGAGGGTAGCCGGGGAGCTGTTTTTT.

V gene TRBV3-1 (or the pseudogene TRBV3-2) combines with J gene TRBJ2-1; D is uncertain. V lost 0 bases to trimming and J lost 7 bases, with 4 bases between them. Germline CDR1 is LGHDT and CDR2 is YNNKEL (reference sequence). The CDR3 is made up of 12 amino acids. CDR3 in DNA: TGTGCCAGCAGCCAAGAACGGAATGAGCAGTTCTTC. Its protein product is CASSQERNEQFF.

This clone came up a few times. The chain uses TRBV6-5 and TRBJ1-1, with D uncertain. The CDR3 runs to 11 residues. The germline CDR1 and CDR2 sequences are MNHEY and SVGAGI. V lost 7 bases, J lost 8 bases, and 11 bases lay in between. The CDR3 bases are TGTGCCAGCACGGGAGTAAACGAAGCTTTCTTT. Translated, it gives CASTGVNEAFF.

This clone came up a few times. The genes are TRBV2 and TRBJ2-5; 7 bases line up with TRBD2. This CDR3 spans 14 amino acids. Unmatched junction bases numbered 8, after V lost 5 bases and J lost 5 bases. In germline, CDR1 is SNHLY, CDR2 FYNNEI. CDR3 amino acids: CASSKGAGRETQYF. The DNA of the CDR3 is TGTGCCAGCAGTAAGGGCGCCGGGAGGGAGACCCAGTACTTC.

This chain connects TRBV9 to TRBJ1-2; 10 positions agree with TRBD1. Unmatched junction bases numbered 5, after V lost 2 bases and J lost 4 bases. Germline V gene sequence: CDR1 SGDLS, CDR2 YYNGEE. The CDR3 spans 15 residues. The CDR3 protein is CASSVDRTGGYGYTF. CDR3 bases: TGTGCCAGCAGCGTCGACCGGACAGGGGGCTATGGCTACACCTTC.

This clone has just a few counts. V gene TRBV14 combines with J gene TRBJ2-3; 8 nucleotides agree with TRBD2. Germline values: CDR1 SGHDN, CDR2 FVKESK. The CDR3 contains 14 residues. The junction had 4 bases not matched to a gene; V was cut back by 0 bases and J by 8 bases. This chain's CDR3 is CASSQDSAGGTQYF. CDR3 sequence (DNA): TGTGCCAGCAGCCAAGATTCTGCGGGGGGTACGCAGTATTTT.

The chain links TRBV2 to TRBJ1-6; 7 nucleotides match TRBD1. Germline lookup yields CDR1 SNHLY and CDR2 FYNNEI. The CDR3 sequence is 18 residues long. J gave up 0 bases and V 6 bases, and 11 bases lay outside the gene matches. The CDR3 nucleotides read TGTGCCAGCAGCGTCAGACAGGGAACGAGCTCCTATAATTCACCCCTCCACTTT. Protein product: CASSVRQGTSSYNSPLHF.